The clone carrying this T cell receptor beta chain is large. These data belong to a study of tumor-infiltrating lymphocytes in oesophageal squamous cell carcinoma. A single record per CDR3 protein comes from TCRdb applying MiXCR to the PCR reads. The sample has about 10,000 distinct CDR3 sequences; about 60% are singletons. The TCR originated in a male donor with esophageal squamous cell carcinoma. Sequenced input: esophageal tumor tissue.

DNA for the CDR3: TGTGCCAGCAGCTTAGCGGGGTCCTGGTACGAGCAGTACTTC. Amino acid sequence: CASSLAGSWYEQYF. The rearrangement uses TRBV7-2 and TRBJ2-7; D gene unclear. This CDR3 contains 14 residues. In germline, CDR1 is SGHTA, CDR2 FQGNSA. Deletions cut 0 bases from V and 4 bases from J, with 10 bases between.